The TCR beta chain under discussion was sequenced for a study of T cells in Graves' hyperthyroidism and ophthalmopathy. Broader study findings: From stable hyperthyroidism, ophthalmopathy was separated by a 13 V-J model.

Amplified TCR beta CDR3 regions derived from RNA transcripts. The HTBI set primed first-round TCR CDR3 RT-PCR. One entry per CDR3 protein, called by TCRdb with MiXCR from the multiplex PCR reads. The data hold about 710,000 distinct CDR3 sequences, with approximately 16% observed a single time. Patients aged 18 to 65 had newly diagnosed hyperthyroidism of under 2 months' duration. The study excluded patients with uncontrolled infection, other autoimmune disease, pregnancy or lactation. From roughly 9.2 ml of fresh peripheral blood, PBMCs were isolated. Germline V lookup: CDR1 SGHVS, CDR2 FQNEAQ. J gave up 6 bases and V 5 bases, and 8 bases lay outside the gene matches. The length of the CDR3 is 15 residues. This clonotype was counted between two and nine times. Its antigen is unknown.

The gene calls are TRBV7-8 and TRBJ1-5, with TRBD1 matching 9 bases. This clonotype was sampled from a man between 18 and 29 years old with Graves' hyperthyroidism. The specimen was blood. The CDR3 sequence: CASSPTGGAAQPQHF. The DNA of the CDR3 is TGTGCCAGCAGCCCAACAGGGGGCGCGGCTCAGCCCCAGCATTTT.